A single sample gave rise to the 21 T cell receptor beta chains below, sequenced in a study of Graves' ophthalmopathy and Graves' hyperthyroidism. The study amplified TCR beta CDR3 regions using RNA transcripts. The workflow started with a first-round RT-PCR run with HTBI primers and then moved on to a second-round multiplex PCR. TCRdb re-called the multiplex PCR reads through MiXCR, storing one row per CDR3 protein. The sample carries roughly 480,000 distinct CDR3 sequences, approximately 15% recorded once. Sequenced material: blood. All receptors come from a young woman with Graves' ophthalmopathy.

There are many counts of this clonotype. The CDR3 bases are TGTGCCACCAGTGAGGGCCGTAATGGCTACACCTTC. Amino acids: CATSEGRNGYTF. The rearrangement uses TRBV24-1 and TRBJ1-2; no clear D. In germline, CDR1 is KGHDR, CDR2 SFDVKD. The CDR3 has 12 amino acids. Trimming took 4 bases from V and 6 from J, leaving 8 bases between them.

The chain uses TRBV3-1 and TRBJ2-7, with unresolved D. V was clipped by 5 bases and J by 3 bases, with 11 bases between them. This CDR3 is 13 amino acids long. Germline CDR1 LGHDT, CDR2 YNNKEL (reference sequence). The CDR3 sequence is CASSTRSRYEQYF. The CDR3 nucleotides read TGTGCCAGCAGCACCCGTTCCCGCTACGAGCAGTACTTC.

This clonotype was recorded at least ten times. The rearrangement links TRBV5-1 to TRBJ1-1; 11 bases map to TRBD1. Germline values: CDR1 SGHRS, CDR2 YFSETQ. The CDR3 totals 15 residues. J gave up 3 bases and V 4 bases, and 5 bases lay outside the gene matches. This chain's CDR3 is CASSPGQGADTEAFF. CDR3 in DNA: TGCGCCAGCAGCCCTGGACAGGGGGCGGACACTGAAGCTTTCTTT.

The sample holds many counts of this clonotype. The V call is TRBV15, the J call TRBJ1-2; D is unresolved. The CDR3 runs to 15 residues. The germline V gene has CDR1 LNHNV and CDR2 YYDKDF (reference sequence). Trimming took off 5 bases at V and 7 bases at J, with 20 bases between the two ends. CDR3 nucleotides: TGTGCCACCAGCCGAGCTGCCCAGGCCACTATTGGCTACACCTTC. Residues: CATSRAAQATIGYTF.

The CDR3 DNA sequence: TGCAGTGCTAGAGATGGCAGGGGGGGCTCCTACGAGCAGTACTTC. Translation: CSARDGRGGSYEQYF. The chain joins TRBV20-1 to TRBJ2-7, with D perhaps given as TRBD1 or TRBD2 (7 bases each). CDR3 length equals 15 residues. In germline, CDR1 is DFQATT, CDR2 SNEGSKA (reference sequence). The ends were cut back, 0 bases at V and 0 bases at J, with 12 bases in the middle.

Ten or more counts support this clonotype. The V and J genes are TRBV11-2 and TRBJ2-7; D might be TRBD1 (5 bases). Germline V gives CDR1 SGHAT, CDR2 FQNNGV. V was pared by 5 bases and J by 2 bases, with 16 bases between. The CDR3 runs 15 residues. CDR3 residues: CASSLGALSTYEQYF. CDR3 bases: TGTGCCAGCAGCCTAGGGGCGCTTTCTACCTACGAGCAGTACTTC.

This clonotype was seen a handful of times. The CDR3 DNA sequence: TGTGCCAGCAGCCCGATCCTAAACACTGAAGCTTTCTTT. Translating gives CASSPILNTEAFF. This sequence joins TRBV2 and TRBJ1-1; no clear D gene. The CDR3 runs to 13 residues. V lost 6 bases, J lost 2 bases, and 10 bases lay in between. The germline CDR1 and CDR2 sequences are SNHLY and FYNNEI.

The CDR3 loop reads CASYGVVRNSYGYTF. In nucleotides, the CDR3 is TGTGCCAGTTATGGGGTAGTGAGAAATTCCTATGGCTACACCTTC. This chain uses TRBV5-4 with TRBJ1-2; D gene uncertain. The V and J ends lost 8 bases and 4 bases respectively, with 21 bases between them. The CDR3 is made up of 15 amino acids. Germline loops: CDR1 SGHNT, CDR2 YYREEE (reference sequence). The complete variable domain, with remaining parts taken from reference TRBV5-4 and TRBJ1-2, reads ETGVTQSPTHLIKTRGQQVTLRCSSQSGHNTVSWYQQALGQGPQFIFQYYREEENGRGNFPPRFSGLQFPNYSSELNVNALELDDSALYLCASYGVVRNSYGYTFGSGTRLTVV.

V usage is TRBV4-1 and J usage is TRBJ1-1, with D perhaps matching TRBD1 (5 bases). V was pared by 4 bases and J by 7 bases, with 16 bases between. Germline V CDR1 and CDR2: MGHRA, YSYEKL. The CDR3 sequence is 14 residues long. CDR3 residues: CASSLSGDTSEAFF. CDR3 DNA sequence: TGCGCCAGCAGCCTATCGGGGGATACGAGTGAAGCTTTCTTT.

This clonotype has at least ten counts. The V gene is TRBV5-5, the J gene TRBJ1-1; D is undetermined. Germline V gene sequence: CDR1 SGHKS, CDR2 YYEKEE (reference sequence). The CDR3 has 14 residues. The V gene lost 0 bases and the J gene lost 1 base, with 7 bases spanning the gap. In DNA form, the CDR3 reads TGTGCCAGCAGCTTGGGACCCACGAACACTGAAGCTTTCTTT. Protein product: CASSLGPTNTEAFF.

The sample holds many counts of this clonotype. This chain links TRBV14 with TRBJ1-2; 10 nucleotides line up with TRBD1. The J segment lost 4 bases and the V segment lost 2 bases, leaving 10 bases of the junction unmatched. CDR1 and CDR2 from the germline V gene are SGHDN and FVKESK. There are 17 residues in the CDR3. The DNA for the CDR3 is TGTGCCAGCAGCCAAAAAACACCGGGACAGGGGATCTATGGCTACACCTTC. Its translation: CASSQKTPGQGIYGYTF.

The table lists this clonotype with many counts. The gene calls are TRBV6-1 and TRBJ2-5; weak D call: TRBD2 (5 bases). Germline V gene data show CDR1 as MNHNS and CDR2 as SASEGT. CDR3 length equals 13 residues. Trimming removed 8 bases at V and 4 bases at J, with 14 bases between. The CDR3 DNA reads as TGTGCCAGCGGGTGGGGAGCAGGAGAGACCCAGTACTTC. This translates into CASGWGAGETQYF.

This clonotype has at least ten counts. The chain combines TRBV5-1 with TRBJ1-2; 8 bases align to TRBD1. CDR1 SGHRS and CDR2 YFSETQ come from the germline V gene. V was pared by 7 bases and J by 2 bases, with 10 bases of the junction left unmatched. CDR3 length: 15 amino acids. CDR3 region: CASLPTTGANYGYTF. CDR3 DNA: TGCGCCAGCCTACCTACGACAGGGGCAAACTATGGCTACACCTTC.

This clonotype was seen at least ten times. V is TRBV24-1 and J is TRBJ2-2; D is undetermined. The CDR3 contains 14 residues. Trimming removed 5 bases from V and 0 bases from J, with 6 bases in between. The V gene's germline CDR1 is KGHDR and CDR2 SFDVKD. CDR3 region: CATSVRSNTGELFF. CDR3 DNA sequence: TGTGCCACCAGTGTCCGATCGAACACCGGGGAGCTGTTTTTT.

This clonotype has ten or more counts. The chain combines TRBV11-2 with TRBJ2-7, with D perhaps matching TRBD2 (6 bases). Germline-derived CDR1 and CDR2 are SGHAT and FQNNGV. This CDR3 is 18 amino acids long. Deletions cut 5 bases from V and 2 bases from J, with 25 bases between. The CDR3 nucleotides read TGTGCCAGCAGCCTGCGGTGGGCCATAAGACAGCGGGCCTACGAGCAGTACTTC. It translates to CASSLRWAIRQRAYEQYF. The full variable domain, completed using reference TRBV11-2 and TRBJ2-7, is EAGVAQSPRYKIIEKRQSVAFWCNPISGHATLYWYQQILGQGPKLLIQFQNNGVVDDSQLPKDRFSAERLKGVDSTLKIQPAKLEDSAVYLCASSLRWAIRQRAYEQYFGPGTRLTVT.

This clonotype was seen many times. V gene TRBV7-9 combines with J gene TRBJ1-1; D is undetermined. The CDR3 is made up of 13 amino acids. V was pared by 1 base and J by 8 bases, with 11 bases between. From germline, CDR1 is SEHNR and CDR2 FQNEAQ (reference sequence). The CDR3 here is CASSLERASEAFF. The CDR3 DNA follows: TGTGCCAGCAGCTTAGAGAGGGCGTCAGAAGCTTTCTTT. The full variable domain, its missing parts supplied by reference TRBV7-9 and TRBJ1-1, is DTGVSQNPRHKITKRGQNVTFRCDPISEHNRLYWYRQTLGQGPEFLTYFQNEAQLEKSRLLSDRFSAERPKGSFSTLEIQRTEQGDSAMYLCASSLERASEAFFGQGTRLTVV.

This clonotype was counted ten times or more. J is TRBJ2-4 and V is TRBV5-1; 12 bases line up with TRBD2. Looked up from germline, CDR1 is SGHRS and CDR2 is YFSETQ. The length of the CDR3 is 18 residues. V lost 2 bases to trimming and J lost 0 bases; unmatched junction nucleotides: 6. CDR3 in amino acids: CASSFGTSGRLAKNIQYF. CDR3 nucleotides: TGCGCCAGCAGCTTCGGGACTAGCGGGCGACTAGCCAAAAACATTCAGTACTTC.

This clonotype was counted at least ten times. The chain has TRBV6-5 and TRBJ2-5, with TRBD2 matching over 9 bases. Germline lookup yields CDR1 MNHEY and CDR2 SVGAGI. This CDR3 spans 16 amino acids. The V and J ends lost 2 bases and 5 bases, in that order; junction bases with no gene match: 9. This chain's CDR3 is CASSYGGRGSWETQYF. In DNA form, the CDR3 reads TGTGCCAGCAGTTACGGCGGGAGGGGATCCTGGGAGACCCAGTACTTC.

This clonotype was observed a few times. This sequence joins TRBV6-5 and TRBJ1-2; D is unclear. The CDR3 is made up of 15 amino acids. Germline V CDR1 and CDR2: MNHEY, SVGAGI. V was cut by 3 bases and J by 4 bases, with 15 bases left in between. The CDR3 reads CASSYEETTSYGYTF. The CDR3 coding sequence is TGTGCCAGCAGTTATGAAGAGACAACGAGCTATGGCTACACCTTC.

There are many counts of this clonotype. The rearrangement links TRBV6-1 to TRBJ2-7; weak D call: TRBD1 (6 bases). With 3 bases removed from V and 2 bases from J, the gap between germline ends came to 11 bases. This CDR3 is 14 amino acids long. Germline V gives CDR1 MNHNS, CDR2 SASEGT. The CDR3 DNA reads as TGTGCCAGCAGTGATACCGCAGGGGCCTACGAGCAGTACTTC. As protein: CASSDTAGAYEQYF.

The rearrangement links TRBV18 to TRBJ2-7; TRBD2 matches 15 bases. The CDR3 has 17 residues. Germline trimming cut 0 bases from V and 2 bases from J; bases unmatched to any gene: 2. Germline CDR1 and CDR2: KGHSH and LQKENI. The CDR3 DNA reads TGTGCCAGCTCACCACCGGGACTAGCGGGAGGCACCTACGAGCAGTACTTC. It yields the protein CASSPPGLAGGTYEQYF.